The rows below give T cell receptor beta chains drawn from one sample of a study of beta chain features in type 1 diabetes. Here immunoSEQ multiplex PCR was the method, and the copy in TCRdb shows in-frame clones only, minus some. This sample carries 350,000 to 450,000 clones, 14% of them seen once, and the ten largest clones take under 0.04%. Sequencing was carried out using naive CD4+ T cells from blood. The receptors shown here come from a man in his thirties or forties in good health. Each CDR3 is given with its conserved first and last residue. A D gene is named only where the DNA matches it firmly.

CDR3 length	V gene	J gene	D gene	CDR3 protein
13	TRBV6-5	TRBJ2-1	TRBD1	CASRQDRRNEQFF
15	TRBV4-3	TRBJ2-5	-	CASSQDMAARETQYF
16	TRBV5-4	TRBJ1-3	TRBD1	CASSPGQGRSGNTIYF
16	TRBV5-1	TRBJ2-5	TRBD2	CASSFQVASGKETQYF
17	TRBV12-5	TRBJ2-4	TRBD2	CASGSGISGRGGNIQYF
14	TRBV7-9	TRBJ2-3	TRBD2	CASRSSGSSDTQYF
15	TRBV2	TRBJ1-4	-	CASRFDSGMSEKLFF
14	TRBV7-2	TRBJ2-2	TRBD1	CASGQGAGTGELFF
12	TRBV7-9	TRBJ1-6	-	CASSQEGSPLHF
14	TRBV30	TRBJ1-5	TRBD1	CAWSPGQGNQPQHF
13	TRBV29-1	TRBJ2-2	-	CSVGNTGPGELFF
12	TRBV19	TRBJ1-5	-	CASSIGVQPQHF
17	TRBV15	TRBJ2-3	-	CATSSSWTIDDTDTQYF
12	TRBV6-6	TRBJ2-5	TRBD1	CASRGQGETQYF
15	TRBV11-1	TRBJ1-1	-	CASSLLGGLNTEAFF